The rows below give T cell receptor beta chains drawn from one sample of a study of T cells in Graves' hyperthyroidism and ophthalmopathy. A single record per CDR3 protein comes from TCRdb applying MiXCR to the multiplex PCR reads. This repertoire shows approximately 500,000 distinct CDR3 sequences, under 60% found once; its top ten account for about 8.3%. Sequenced material: peripheral blood or thyroid tissue (not recorded which). The receptors stem from a woman younger than 30 with Graves' hyperthyroidism. Both conserved end residues are part of each CDR3. The D gene is left open where the match is weak. For some rows the clone size is stated as once, few or many, or as a class when expanded; others skip it.

D gene	V gene	clone size	J gene	CDR3 protein	CDR3 DNA
.	TRBV12-3/TRBV12-4	.	TRBJ1-2	CASTWSGSNYGYTF	TGTGCCAGCACCTGGAGTGGCAGTAACTATGGCTACACCTTC
.	TRBV11-2	.	TRBJ2-5	CASSLIWVGTGQETQYF	TGTGCCAGCAGCTTAATTTGGGTTGGGACCGGTCAAGAGACCCAGTACTTC
.	TRBV20-1	.	TRBJ1-1	CSARMNSGRGAFF	TGCAGTGCTAGGATGAATAGTGGCAGGGGAGCTTTCTTT
TRBD1	TRBV5-1	.	TRBJ1-2	CASSLAGTGGIYGYTF	TGCGCCAGCAGCTTGGCCGGGACAGGGGGCATCTATGGCTACACCTTC
.	TRBV2	.	TRBJ2-7	CASGEEAGSNYEQYF	TGTGCCAGCGGGGAGGAGGCAGGGTCAAACTACGAGCAGTACTTC
.	TRBV12-5	many	TRBJ2-7	CASGTSSYEQYF	TGTGCTAGTGGTACGAGTTCCTACGAGCAGTACTTC
.	TRBV20-1	many	TRBJ1-2	CSVSFQTGTGYGYTF	TGCAGTGTTTCTTTCCAGACAGGTACCGGGTATGGCTACACCTTC
TRBD2	TRBV9	.	TRBJ2-7	CAGSVGLAPLEQYF	TGTGCCGGCAGCGTTGGACTAGCACCCCTCGAGCAGTACTTC
TRBD1	TRBV24-1	many	TRBJ2-7	CATSGSTGSSYEQYF	TGTGCCACCAGTGGGTCGACAGGGAGCTCCTACGAGCAGTACTTC
.	TRBV5-1	many	TRBJ1-2	CASSLSGYGYTF	TGTGCCAGCAGCCTCAGTGGCTATGGCTACACCTTC
.	TRBV20-1	.	TRBJ2-5	CSARGLPVGTQYF	TGCAGTGCAAGGGGACTCCCGGTGGGGACCCAGTACTTC
.	TRBV29-1	.	TRBJ2-2	CSVDSATGELFF	TGCAGCGTTGATAGCGCCACCGGGGAGCTGTTTTTT
.	TRBV20-1	few	TRBJ2-1	CSARGPSFEQFF	TGCAGTGCTAGAGGCCCTAGCTTTGAGCAGTTCTTC
.	TRBV20-1	many	TRBJ1-6	CSAEDRLGVRGASNSPLHF	TGCAGTGCTGAGGATAGACTGGGTGTAAGGGGGGCGAGTAATTCACCCCTCCACTTT
.	TRBV7-2	many	TRBJ2-7	CASSTYDRSPYEQYF	TGTGCCAGCAGCACCTATGACAGATCCCCCTACGAGCAGTACTTC
.	TRBV20-1	.	TRBJ2-1	CSARARTYNEQFF	TGCAGTGCTAGAGCGCGAACCTACAATGAGCAGTTCTTC
TRBD1	TRBV30	few	TRBJ2-7	CAWGTGGAYEQYF	TGTGCCTGGGGGACAGGGGGTGCCTACGAGCAGTACTTC
.	TRBV6-1	once	TRBJ1-6	CASSAGAHHNSPLHF	TGTGCCAGCAGTGCAGGGGCGCATCATAATTCACCCCTCCACTTT
.	TRBV7-9	.	TRBJ1-4	CASSSRGAPDATNEKLFF	TGTGCCAGCAGCTCTAGGGGGGCACCCGATGCAACTAATGAAAAACTGTTTTTT
.	TRBV7-9	.	TRBJ2-7	CASSLMTEQYF	TGTGCCAGCAGCTTAATGACCGAGCAGTACTTC
.	TRBV12-3/TRBV12-4	.	TRBJ2-7	CARSLSGLNYEQYF	TGTGCTAGATCCCTCAGCGGGCTTAACTACGAGCAGTACTTC
TRBD1	TRBV5-1	.	TRBJ1-2	CASSLGPQGYNGYTF	TGCGCCAGCAGCTTGGGGCCACAGGGGTACAATGGCTACACCTTC
.	TRBV5-1	.	TRBJ2-7	CASSLRGEGAREQYF	TGCGCCAGCAGCCTCAGAGGGGAGGGGGCTCGCGAGCAGTACTTC
TRBD2	TRBV24-1	many	TRBJ2-5	CATSEGGLAGRETQYF	TGTGCCACCAGTGAGGGGGGACTAGCGGGAAGAGAGACCCAGTACTTC
.	TRBV12-3/TRBV12-4	many	TRBJ1-4	CASSLSARSNEKLFF	TGTGCCAGCAGTTTATCCGCCAGGTCTAATGAAAAACTGTTTTTT
TRBD2	TRBV7-3	many	TRBJ2-5	CASSPTSAPGAQYF	TGTGCCAGCAGCCCCACTAGCGCCCCCGGGGCCCAGTACTTC
.	TRBV15	many	TRBJ1-2	CATSRVEFYGYTF	TGTGCCACCAGCAGAGTTGAATTCTATGGCTACACCTTC
TRBD2	TRBV7-9	once	TRBJ2-6	CASSWTSGASGANVLTF	TGTGCCAGCAGCTGGACTAGCGGGGCTTCTGGGGCCAACGTCCTGACTTTC
TRBD1	TRBV29-1	few	TRBJ1-6	CSARQGANSPLHF	TGCAGCGCTAGACAGGGGGCTAATTCACCCCTCCACTTT
.	TRBV20-1	many	TRBJ1-1	CSARLGSMNTEAFF	TGCAGTGCTAGATTGGGGTCAATGAACACTGAAGCTTTCTTT
TRBD2	TRBV11-3	.	TRBJ2-3	CASSLELAETDTQYF	TGTGCCAGCAGCTTAGAACTAGCGGAAACAGATACGCAGTATTTT
.	TRBV7-9	many	TRBJ1-1	CASSPGQHTEAFF	TGTGCCAGCAGCCCCGGACAGCACACTGAAGCTTTCTTT
TRBD2	TRBV7-8	once	TRBJ2-5	CASSYLAGRRETQYF	TGTGCCAGCAGCTATCTAGCGGGAAGAAGAGAGACCCAGTACTTC
TRBD1	TRBV12-3/TRBV12-4	many	TRBJ1-5	CASSLGTGGRIGNQPQHF	TGTGCCAGCAGTTTAGGGACAGGGGGCCGTATCGGCAATCAGCCCCAGCATTTT
.	TRBV24-1	many	TRBJ2-2	CATSRTAGELFF	TGTGCCACCTCTAGGACGGCAGGGGAGCTGTTTTTT
TRBD1	TRBV18	.	TRBJ1-5	CASSPYPPGQMTNQPQHF	TGTGCCAGCTCACCTTACCCTCCGGGACAGATGACAAATCAGCCCCAGCATTTT
.	TRBV4-2	few	TRBJ1-5	CASSHDEEGNQPQHF	TGTGCCAGCAGCCACGACGAGGAGGGCAATCAGCCCCAGCATTTT
TRBD1	TRBV7-9	once	TRBJ1-6	CASSLAGRDRGSPLHF	TGTGCCAGCAGCTTGGCGGGGAGGGACAGGGGTTCACCCCTCCACTTT
.	TRBV27	.	TRBJ2-1	CASSLISGKAWDEQFF	TGTGCCAGCAGTTTAATCTCCGGGAAAGCATGGGATGAGCAGTTCTTC
.	TRBV20-1	many	TRBJ1-6	CSARALDNFFNSPLHF	TGCAGTGCTAGAGCCCTGGACAACTTTTTTAATTCACCCCTCCACTTT
.	TRBV4-3	few	TRBJ2-1	CASSQESGNEQFF	TGCGCCAGCAGCCAAGAAAGCGGGAATGAGCAGTTCTTC
TRBD1	TRBV27	.	TRBJ2-2	CASSLRGQGPYTGELFF	TGTGCCAGCAGTTTAAGGGGACAGGGGCCATACACCGGGGAGCTGTTTTTT
.	TRBV12-3/TRBV12-4	.	TRBJ2-2	CASSLLGVTENTGELFF	TGTGCCAGCAGTTTATTGGGAGTGACAGAGAACACCGGGGAGCTGTTTTTT
TRBD1	TRBV24-1	many	TRBJ1-5	CATSDGTGRQPQHF	TGTGCCACCAGTGATGGGACAGGCCGTCAGCCCCAGCATTTT
TRBD2	TRBV20-1	many	TRBJ2-2	CSARLAGAERELFF	TGCAGTGCTAGACTAGCGGGAGCGGAGCGGGAGCTGTTTTTT
TRBD1	TRBV20-1	.	TRBJ2-7	CSASKDRESNEQYF	TGCAGTGCCAGCAAGGACAGGGAGTCAAACGAGCAGTACTTC
.	TRBV5-1	.	TRBJ1-4	CASSLWGINEKLLF	TGCGCCAGCAGCTTGTGGGGGATTAATGAAAAACTGTTATTT
TRBD2	TRBV20-1	many	TRBJ2-5	CSATTSGRGQETQYF	TGCAGTGCCACTACTAGCGGGAGGGGGCAAGAGACCCAGTACTTC
TRBD2	TRBV7-2	many	TRBJ2-5	CASRVLWASGISGRETQYF	TGTGCCAGCAGGGTCCTGTGGGCTAGCGGGATTTCGGGGCGTGAGACCCAGTACTTC
.	TRBV20-1	.	TRBJ2-5	CSARDKAAEYQETQYF	TGCAGTGCTAGAGATAAGGCGGCCGAATACCAAGAGACCCAGTACTTC
.	TRBV5-1	.	TRBJ2-6	CASSFTGTSGANVLTF	TGCGCCAGCAGCTTCACAGGGACCTCTGGGGCCAACGTCCTGACTTTC
TRBD1	TRBV14	many	TRBJ1-4	CASSLVRGHANEKLFF	TGTGCCAGCAGCCTGGTTAGGGGGCATGCTAATGAAAAACTGTTTTTT
.	TRBV24-1	many	TRBJ1-5	CATSDSGHFSNQPQHF	TGTGCCACCAGTGATTCGGGACACTTTAGCAATCAGCCCCAGCATTTT
.	TRBV5-1	many	TRBJ1-2	CASSLVGSLGNYGYTF	TGCGCCAGCAGCTTGGTAGGCAGTTTGGGGAACTATGGCTACACCTTC